This T cell receptor (beta chain) was sequenced in a study of blood T cell repertoires in COVID-19. Study overall: Whether acute or convalescent, the COVID-19 samples came from the United States, Italy and Spain.

Measured with immunoSEQ multiplex PCR; TCRdb has only the in-frame clones, and not every one. The sample gives roughly 500,000 clones, around nine tenths of which show up once; approximately 8% is in the top ten. In terms of age and location, participants ranged from about 18 to 90 years and lived in about two dozen US areas. The CDR3 contains 15 residues. Per germline, CDR1 MGHRA and CDR2 YSYEKL. The junction had 4 bases not matched to a gene; V was cut back by 2 bases and J by 3 bases. Input material: PBMCs or T cells enriched from blood (not recorded which). The clonotype was recovered from a woman in her sixties who had recovered from COVID-19. The chain employs TRBV4-1 and TRBJ2-5, with TRBD1 identical over 9 bases. The CDR3 spells CASSQSGTGKETQYF. CDR3 nucleotides: TGCGCCAGCAGCCAATCCGGGACAGGGAAAGAGACCCAGTACTTC.